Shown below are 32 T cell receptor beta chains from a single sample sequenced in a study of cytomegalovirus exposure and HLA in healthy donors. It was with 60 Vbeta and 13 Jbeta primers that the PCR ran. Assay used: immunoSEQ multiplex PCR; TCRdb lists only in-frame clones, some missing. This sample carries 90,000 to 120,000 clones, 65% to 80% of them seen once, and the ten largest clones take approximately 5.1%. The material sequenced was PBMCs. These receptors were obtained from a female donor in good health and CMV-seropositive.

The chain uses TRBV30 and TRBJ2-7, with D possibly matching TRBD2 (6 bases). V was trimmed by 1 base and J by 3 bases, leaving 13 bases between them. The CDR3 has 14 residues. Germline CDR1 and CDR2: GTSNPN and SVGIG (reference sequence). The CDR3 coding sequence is TGTGCCTGGAGTGACGGAGGGTTAGGCTACGAGCAGTACTTC. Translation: CAWSDGGLGYEQYF.

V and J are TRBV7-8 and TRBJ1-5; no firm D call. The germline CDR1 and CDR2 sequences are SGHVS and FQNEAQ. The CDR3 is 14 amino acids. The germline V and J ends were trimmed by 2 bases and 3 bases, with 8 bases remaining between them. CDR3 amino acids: CASSLLSPNQPQHF. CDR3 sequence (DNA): TGTGCCAGCAGCTTACTTAGCCCCAATCAGCCCCAGCATTTT.

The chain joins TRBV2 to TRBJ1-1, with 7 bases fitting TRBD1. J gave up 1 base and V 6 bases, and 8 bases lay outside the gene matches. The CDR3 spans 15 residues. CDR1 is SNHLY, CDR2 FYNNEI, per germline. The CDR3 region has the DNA TGTGCCAGCAGGGCCTTCGGGACAGCGAACACTGAAGCTTTCTTT. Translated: CASRAFGTANTEAFF. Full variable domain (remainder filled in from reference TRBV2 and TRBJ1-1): EPEVTQTPSHQVTQMGQEVILRCVPISNHLYFYWYRQILGQKVEFLVSFYNNEISEKSEIFDDQFSVERPDGSNFTLKIRSTKLEDSAMYFCASRAFGTANTEAFFGQGTRLTVV.

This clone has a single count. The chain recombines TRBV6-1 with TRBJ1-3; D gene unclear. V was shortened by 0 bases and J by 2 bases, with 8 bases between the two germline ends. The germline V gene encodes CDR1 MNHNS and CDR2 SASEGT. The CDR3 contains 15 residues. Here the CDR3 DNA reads TGTGCCAGCAGTGAAGCAAGAGTAGCTGGAAACACCATATATTTT. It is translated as CASSEARVAGNTIYF.

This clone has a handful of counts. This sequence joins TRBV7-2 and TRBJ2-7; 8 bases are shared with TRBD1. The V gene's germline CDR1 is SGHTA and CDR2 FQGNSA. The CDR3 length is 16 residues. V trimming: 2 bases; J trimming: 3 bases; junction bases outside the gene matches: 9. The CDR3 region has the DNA TGTGCCAGCAGCTTAACCCCGGGACAGGTACGCTACGAGCAGTACTTC. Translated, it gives CASSLTPGQVRYEQYF. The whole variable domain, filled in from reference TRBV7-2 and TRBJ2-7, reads GAGVSQSPSNKVTEKGKDVELRCDPISGHTALYWYRQSLGQGLEFLIYFQGNSAPDKSGLPSDRFSAERTGGSVSTLTIQRTQQEDSAVYLCASSLTPGQVRYEQYFGPGTRLTVT.

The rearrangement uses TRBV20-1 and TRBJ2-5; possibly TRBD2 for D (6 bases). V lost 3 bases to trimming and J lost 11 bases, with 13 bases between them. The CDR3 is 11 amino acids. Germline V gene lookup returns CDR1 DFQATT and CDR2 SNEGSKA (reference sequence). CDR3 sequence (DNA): TGCAGTGCTAGTGATCGCGGGGAGCAGTACTTC. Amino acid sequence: CSASDRGEQYF.

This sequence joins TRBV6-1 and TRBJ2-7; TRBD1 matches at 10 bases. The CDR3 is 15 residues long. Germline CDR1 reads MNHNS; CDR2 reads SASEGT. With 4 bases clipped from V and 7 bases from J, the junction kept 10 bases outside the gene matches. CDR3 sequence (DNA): TGTGCCAGCAGTGTACGAAGACAGGGGGCGAGTGAGCAGTACTTC. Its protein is CASSVRRQGASEQYF.

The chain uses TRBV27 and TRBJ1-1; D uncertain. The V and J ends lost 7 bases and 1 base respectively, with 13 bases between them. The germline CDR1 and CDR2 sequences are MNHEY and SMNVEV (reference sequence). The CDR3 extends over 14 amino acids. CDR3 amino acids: CASTRTGQNTEAFF. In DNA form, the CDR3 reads TGTGCCAGCACCCGGACTGGGCAGAACACTGAAGCTTTCTTT.

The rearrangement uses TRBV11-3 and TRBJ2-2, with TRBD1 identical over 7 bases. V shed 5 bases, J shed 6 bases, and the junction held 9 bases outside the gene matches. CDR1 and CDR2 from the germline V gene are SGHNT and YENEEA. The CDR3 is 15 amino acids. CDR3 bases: TGTGCCAGCAGCCCGACGACAGGGATCGCCGGGGAGCTGTTTTTT. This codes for CASSPTTGIAGELFF.

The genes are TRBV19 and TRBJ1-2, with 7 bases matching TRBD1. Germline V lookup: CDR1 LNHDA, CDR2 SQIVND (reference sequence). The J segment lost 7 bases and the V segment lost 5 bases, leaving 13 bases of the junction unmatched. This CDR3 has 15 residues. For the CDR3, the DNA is TGTGCCAGTAGTCCAGACCGCCAGGGGGTTCGTGGCTACACCTTC. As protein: CASSPDRQGVRGYTF.

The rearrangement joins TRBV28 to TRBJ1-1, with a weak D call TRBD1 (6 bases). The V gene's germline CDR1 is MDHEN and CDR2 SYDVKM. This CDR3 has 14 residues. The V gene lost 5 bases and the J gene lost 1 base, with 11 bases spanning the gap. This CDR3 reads CASSLGQRNTEAFF. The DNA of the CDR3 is TGTGCCAGCAGTCTTGGACAGCGGAACACTGAAGCTTTCTTT.

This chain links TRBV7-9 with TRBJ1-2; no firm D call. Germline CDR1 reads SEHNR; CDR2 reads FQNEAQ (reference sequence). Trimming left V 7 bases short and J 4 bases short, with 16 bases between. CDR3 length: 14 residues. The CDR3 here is CASIPERGFYGYTF. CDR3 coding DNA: TGTGCCAGCATCCCCGAACGAGGGTTCTATGGCTACACCTTC.

The CDR3 loop reads CASRAGTDNYGYTF. Written as DNA, the CDR3 is TGTGCCAGCAGAGCTGGGACAGACAACTATGGCTACACCTTC. The V gene is TRBV2, the J gene TRBJ1-2; 7 nucleotides match TRBD1. Germline loops: CDR1 SNHLY, CDR2 FYNNEI. Trimming at V came to 6 bases and at J to 2 bases, leaving 6 bases not matched to a gene. CDR3 length: 14 residues. Filled out from reference TRBV2 and TRBJ1-2, the complete variable domain reads EPEVTQTPSHQVTQMGQEVILRCVPISNHLYFYWYRQILGQKVEFLVSFYNNEISEKSEIFDDQFSVERPDGSNFTLKIRSTKLEDSAMYFCASRAGTDNYGYTFGSGTRLTVV.

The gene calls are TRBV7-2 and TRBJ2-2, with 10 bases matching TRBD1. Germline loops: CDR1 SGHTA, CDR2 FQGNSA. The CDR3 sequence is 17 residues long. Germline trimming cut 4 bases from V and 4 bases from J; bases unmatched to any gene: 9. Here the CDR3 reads CASSSAHGTGVTGELFF. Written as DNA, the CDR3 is TGTGCCAGCAGCTCGGCACACGGGACAGGGGTCACCGGGGAGCTGTTTTTT.

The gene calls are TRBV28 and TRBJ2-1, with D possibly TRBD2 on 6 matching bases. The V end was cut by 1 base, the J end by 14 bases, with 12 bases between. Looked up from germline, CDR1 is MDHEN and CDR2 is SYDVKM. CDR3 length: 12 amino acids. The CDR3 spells CASSLFRDSKFF. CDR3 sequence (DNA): TGTGCCAGCAGTTTATTCCGGGACTCCAAGTTCTTC.

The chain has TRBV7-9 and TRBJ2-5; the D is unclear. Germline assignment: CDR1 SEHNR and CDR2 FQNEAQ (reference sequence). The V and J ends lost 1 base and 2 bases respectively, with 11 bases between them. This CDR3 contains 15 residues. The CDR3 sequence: CASSLGGQNQETQYF. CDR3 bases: TGTGCCAGCAGCTTAGGCGGTCAGAATCAAGAGACCCAGTACTTC. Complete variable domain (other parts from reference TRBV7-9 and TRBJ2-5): DTGVSQNPRHKITKRGQNVTFRCDPISEHNRLYWYRQTLGQGPEFLTYFQNEAQLEKSRLLSDRFSAERPKGSFSTLEIQRTEQGDSAMYLCASSLGGQNQETQYFGPGTRLLVL.

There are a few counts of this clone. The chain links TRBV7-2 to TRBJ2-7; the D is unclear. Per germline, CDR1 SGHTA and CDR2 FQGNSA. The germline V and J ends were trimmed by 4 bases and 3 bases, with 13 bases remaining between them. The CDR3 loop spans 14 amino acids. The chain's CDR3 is CASSSKGGSYEQYF. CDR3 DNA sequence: TGTGCCAGCAGCTCAAAAGGCGGCAGCTACGAGCAGTACTTC.

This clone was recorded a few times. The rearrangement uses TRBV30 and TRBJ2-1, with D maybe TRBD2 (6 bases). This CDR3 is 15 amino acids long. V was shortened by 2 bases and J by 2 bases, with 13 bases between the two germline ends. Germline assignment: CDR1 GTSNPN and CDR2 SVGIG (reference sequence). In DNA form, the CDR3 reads TGTGCCTGGAGTCAGACCGGGAGAGCCTACAATGAGCAGTTCTTC. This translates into CAWSQTGRAYNEQFF.

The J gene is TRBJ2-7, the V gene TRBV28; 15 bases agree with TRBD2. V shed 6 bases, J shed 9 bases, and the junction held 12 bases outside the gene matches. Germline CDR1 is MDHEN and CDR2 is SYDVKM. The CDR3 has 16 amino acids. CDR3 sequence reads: CASSPGTSGRSLGQYF. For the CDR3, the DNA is TGTGCCAGCAGCCCCGGGACTAGCGGGAGGAGTTTAGGGCAGTACTTC.

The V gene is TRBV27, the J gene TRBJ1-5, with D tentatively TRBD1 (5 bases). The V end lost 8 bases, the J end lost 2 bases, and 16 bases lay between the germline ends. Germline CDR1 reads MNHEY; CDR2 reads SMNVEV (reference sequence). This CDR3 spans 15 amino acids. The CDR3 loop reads CASRDGLRGNQPQHF. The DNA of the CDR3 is TGTGCCAGCCGCGACGGGCTCAGGGGCAATCAGCCCCAGCATTTT.

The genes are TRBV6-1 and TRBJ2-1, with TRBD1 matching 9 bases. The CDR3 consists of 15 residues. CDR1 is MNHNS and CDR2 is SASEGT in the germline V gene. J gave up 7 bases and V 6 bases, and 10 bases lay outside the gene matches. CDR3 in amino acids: CASRDRDRVGNEQFF. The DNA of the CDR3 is TGTGCCAGCAGGGACCGGGACAGGGTGGGGAATGAGCAGTTCTTC.

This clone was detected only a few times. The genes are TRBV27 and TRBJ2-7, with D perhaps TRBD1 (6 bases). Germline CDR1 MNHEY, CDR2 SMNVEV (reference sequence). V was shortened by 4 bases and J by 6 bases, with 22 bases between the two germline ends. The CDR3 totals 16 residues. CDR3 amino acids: CASSSTTRGRGGEQYF. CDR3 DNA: TGTGCCAGCAGTTCCACGACCAGGGGTCGGGGTGGCGAGCAGTACTTC.

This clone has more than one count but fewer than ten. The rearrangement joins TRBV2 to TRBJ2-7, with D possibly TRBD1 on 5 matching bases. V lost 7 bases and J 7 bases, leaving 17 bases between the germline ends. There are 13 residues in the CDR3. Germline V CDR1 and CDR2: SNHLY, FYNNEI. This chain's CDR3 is CASMSQGDREQYF. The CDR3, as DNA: TGTGCCAGCATGTCCCAAGGGGATAGGGAGCAGTACTTC.

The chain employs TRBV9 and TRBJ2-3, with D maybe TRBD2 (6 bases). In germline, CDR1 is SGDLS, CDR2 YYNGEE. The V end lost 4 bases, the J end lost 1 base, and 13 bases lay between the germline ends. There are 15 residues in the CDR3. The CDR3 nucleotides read TGTGCCAGCAGCCCTATGGAGCGGGGCACAGATACGCAGTATTTT. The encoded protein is CASSPMERGTDTQYF.

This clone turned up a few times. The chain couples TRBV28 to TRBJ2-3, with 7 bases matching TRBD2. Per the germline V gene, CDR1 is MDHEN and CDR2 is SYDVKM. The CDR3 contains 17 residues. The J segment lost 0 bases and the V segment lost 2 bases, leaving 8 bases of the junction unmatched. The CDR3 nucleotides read TGTGCCAGCAGTTTAGAAGCGGGAACGCCCAGCACAGATACGCAGTATTTT. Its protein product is CASSLEAGTPSTDTQYF.

The CDR3, as DNA: TGCGCCAGCACCCCCGGACAGGGAAGGATTGTTGGTGATGGCTACACCTTC. Encoded protein: CASTPGQGRIVGDGYTF. The chain has TRBV4-3 and TRBJ1-2, with 8 bases identical to TRBD1. This CDR3 region has 17 residues. The trim removed 7 bases at V and 6 bases at J, leaving 19 bases unmatched. Germline CDR1 is LGHNA and CDR2 is YSLEER.

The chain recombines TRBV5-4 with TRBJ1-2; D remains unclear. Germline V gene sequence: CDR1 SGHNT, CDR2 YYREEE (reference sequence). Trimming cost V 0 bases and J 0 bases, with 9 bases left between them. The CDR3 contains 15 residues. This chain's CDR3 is CASSLVGLANYGYTF. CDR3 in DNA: TGTGCCAGCAGCTTGGTAGGTCTAGCTAACTATGGCTACACCTTC.

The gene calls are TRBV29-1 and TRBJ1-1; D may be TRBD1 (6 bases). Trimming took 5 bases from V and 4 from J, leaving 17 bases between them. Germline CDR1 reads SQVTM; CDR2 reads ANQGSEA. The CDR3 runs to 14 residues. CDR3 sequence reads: CSVFPGAGVTEAFF. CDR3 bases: TGCAGCGTTTTCCCCGGGGCAGGGGTCACTGAAGCTTTCTTT.

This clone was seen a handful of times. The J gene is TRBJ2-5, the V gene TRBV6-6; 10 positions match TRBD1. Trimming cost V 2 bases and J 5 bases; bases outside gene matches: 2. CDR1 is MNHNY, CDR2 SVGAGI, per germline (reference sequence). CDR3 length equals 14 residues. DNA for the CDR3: TGTGCCAGCAGTTACGGGGACAGGGGTGAGACCCAGTACTTC. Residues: CASSYGDRGETQYF.

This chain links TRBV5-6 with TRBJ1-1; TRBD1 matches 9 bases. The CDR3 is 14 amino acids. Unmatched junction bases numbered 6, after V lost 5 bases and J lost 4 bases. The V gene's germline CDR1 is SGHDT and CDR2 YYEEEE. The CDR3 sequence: CASSQGDRATEAFF. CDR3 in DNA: TGTGCCAGCAGTCAGGGGGACAGGGCCACTGAAGCTTTCTTT. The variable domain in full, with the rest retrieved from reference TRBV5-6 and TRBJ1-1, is DAGVTQSPTHLIKTRGQQVTLRCSPKSGHDTVSWYQQALGQGPQFIFQYYEEEERQRGNFPDRFSGHQFPNYSSELNVNALLLGDSALYLCASSQGDRATEAFFGQGTRLTVV.

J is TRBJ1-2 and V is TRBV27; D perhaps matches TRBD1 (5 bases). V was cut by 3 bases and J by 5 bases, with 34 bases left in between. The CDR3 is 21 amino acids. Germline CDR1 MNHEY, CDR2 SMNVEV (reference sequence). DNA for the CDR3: TGTGCCAGCAGTTTTTCCCGACAGCCAGACGACCCATCCGGTCGTCTATATGGCTACACCTTC. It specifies CASSFSRQPDDPSGRLYGYTF.

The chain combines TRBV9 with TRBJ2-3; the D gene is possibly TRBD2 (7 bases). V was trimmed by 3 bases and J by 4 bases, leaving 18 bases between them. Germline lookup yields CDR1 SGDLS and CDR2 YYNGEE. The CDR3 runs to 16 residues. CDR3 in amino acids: CASSEPLGGGADTQYF. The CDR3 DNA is TGTGCCAGCAGCGAGCCCCTCGGAGGGGGGGCAGATACGCAGTATTTT.